The 32 T cell receptor beta chains below all came from one sample that was sequenced in a study of blood T cell repertoires in COVID-19. TCRdb keeps only in-frame clones here, not all; method: immunoSEQ multiplex PCR. The sample holds about 230,000 clones, roughly 89% seen once. The material sequenced was PBMCs or T cells enriched from blood (not recorded which). These receptors all stem from a woman under 40 with acute COVID-19.

This chain uses TRBV27 with TRBJ1-1, with D hard to call. V was pared by 5 bases and J by 0 bases, with 10 bases between. CDR3 size: 14 residues. The germline V gene encodes CDR1 MNHEY and CDR2 SMNVEV (reference sequence). The CDR3 region is CASSNGNMNTEAFF. CDR3 DNA: TGTGCCAGCAGTAACGGGAACATGAACACTGAAGCTTTCTTT.

This clone appeared a single time. CDR3 region: CASSLGEETQYF. The CDR3 DNA follows: TGTGCCAGCAGCTTAGGAGAGGAGACCCAGTACTTC. The chain recombines TRBV7-8 with TRBJ2-5; D remains unclear. The ends were cut back, 1 base at V and 5 bases at J, with 5 bases in the middle. CDR1 is SGHVS and CDR2 is FQNEAQ in the germline V gene. The CDR3 contains 12 residues.

The chain recombines TRBV18 with TRBJ2-1, with 8 bases lining up with TRBD1. The V gene end was trimmed by 4 bases and the J gene end by 8 bases; junction bases not matched to a gene: 10. Looked up from germline, CDR1 is KGHSH and CDR2 is LQKENI. The CDR3 covers 15 residues. CDR3 sequence: CASSLPGTGPHEQFF. CDR3 nucleotide sequence: TGTGCCAGCTCACTCCCCGGGACAGGTCCCCATGAGCAGTTCTTC.

The chain carries TRBV19 and TRBJ1-5, with 7 bases matching TRBD1. Germline V gene sequence: CDR1 LNHDA, CDR2 SQIVND (reference sequence). The CDR3 is 17 amino acids. The J segment lost 4 bases and the V segment lost 0 bases, leaving 9 bases of the junction unmatched. As DNA, the CDR3 is TGTGCCAGTAGTATAGAGGGGGACGGGACAGTTAATCAGCCCCAGCATTTT. Translating it yields CASSIEGDGTVNQPQHF.

The rearrangement joins TRBV15 to TRBJ2-1; 7 bases are a match to TRBD1. The CDR3 length is 17 residues. Germline CDR1 reads LNHNV; CDR2 reads YYDKDF (reference sequence). Trimming at V came to 3 bases and at J to 0 bases, leaving 8 bases not matched to a gene. The CDR3 spells CATSSRRQGSSYNEQFF. Written as DNA, the CDR3 is TGTGCCACCAGCAGCCGGCGACAGGGAAGCTCCTACAATGAGCAGTTCTTC.

The V gene is TRBV6-2 or TRBV6-3, the J gene TRBJ1-3; 9 nucleotides agree with TRBD1. Trimming removed 6 bases from V and 4 bases from J; junction bases left unmatched: 10. The CDR3 sequence is 16 residues long. Germline values: CDR1 MNHEY, CDR2 SVGEGT. CDR3 nucleotides: TGTGCCAGCAGCCTGATGGGACAGGGATTCGGAAACACCATATATTTT. Protein product: CASSLMGQGFGNTIYF.

The V call is TRBV15, the J call TRBJ1-3, with 10 bases matching TRBD1. The CDR3 extends over 17 amino acids. With 3 bases clipped from V and 1 base from J, the junction kept 6 bases outside the gene matches. Germline loops: CDR1 LNHNV, CDR2 YYDKDF (reference sequence). The CDR3 loop reads CATSRVGQGDSGNTIYF. In DNA form, the CDR3 reads TGTGCCACCAGCAGGGTAGGACAGGGGGATTCTGGAAACACCATATATTTT.

The chain is built from TRBV6-5 and TRBJ2-2, with D possibly being TRBD2 (5 bases). CDR3 length: 14 residues. V was pared by 7 bases and J by 7 bases, with 16 bases between. Germline lookup yields CDR1 MNHEY and CDR2 SVGAGI. The CDR3 DNA sequence: TGTGCCAGCACCCGGACCCCCGGACTCGGGGAGCTGTTTTTT. Amino acids: CASTRTPGLGELFF.

This clone was detected only once. The chain couples TRBV6-1 to TRBJ2-5; D is unresolved. Trimming left V 2 bases short and J 2 bases short, with 9 bases between. The CDR3 is 14 residues long. Germline V lookup: CDR1 MNHNS, CDR2 SASEGT. The CDR3 DNA reads TGTGCCAGCAGTGAAACACAGTCTCAAGAGACCCAGTACTTC. Its translation is CASSETQSQETQYF.

The V and J genes are TRBV11-2 and TRBJ1-2; tentatively, D is TRBD1 (5 bases). Between the trimmed V and J ends, which lost 5 bases and 4 bases, there was a span of 11 bases. Germline assignment: CDR1 SGHAT and CDR2 FQNNGV. The CDR3 contains 13 residues. The CDR3 sequence is CASSPGDFYGYTF. CDR3 nucleotide sequence: TGTGCCAGCAGCCCGGGGGATTTCTATGGCTACACCTTC.

V and J are TRBV9 and TRBJ2-5, with 9 bases fitting TRBD2. Germline values: CDR1 SGDLS, CDR2 YYNGEE. The CDR3 is made up of 15 amino acids. J was trimmed by 1 base and V by 1 base; bases with no gene match: 2. CDR3 sequence reads: CASSVRAGGQETQYF. The DNA of the CDR3 is TGTGCCAGCAGCGTACGAGCGGGGGGCCAAGAGACCCAGTACTTC. The entire variable domain, with the rest obtained from reference TRBV9 and TRBJ2-5, is as follows: DSGVTQTPKHLITATGQRVTLRCSPRSGDLSVYWYQQSLDQGLQFLIQYYNGEERAKGNILERFSAQQFPDLHSELNLSSLELGDSALYFCASSVRAGGQETQYFGPGTRLLVL.

This clone was detected only once. The V gene is TRBV6-5, the J gene TRBJ2-7, with TRBD1 identical over 9 bases. This CDR3 spans 12 amino acids. The germline V gene encodes CDR1 MNHEY and CDR2 SVGAGI. V shed 8 bases and J 5 bases; nucleotides not matched to a gene: 4. CDR3: CASGDRAHEQYF. DNA for the CDR3: TGTGCCAGCGGGGACAGGGCCCACGAGCAGTACTTC.

This clone was recorded once. The chain carries TRBV9 and TRBJ1-2; TRBD1 agrees at 7 bases. CDR1 and CDR2 (germline): SGDLS, YYNGEE. J gave up 5 bases and V 3 bases, and 7 bases lay outside the gene matches. This CDR3 contains 14 residues. CDR3 sequence: CASSGGQRTYGYTF. In nucleotides, the CDR3 is TGTGCCAGCAGCGGGGGACAGAGAACTTATGGCTACACCTTC.

This sequence joins TRBV4-3 and TRBJ2-3, with a tentative D call TRBD2 (5 bases). The CDR3 sequence is 14 residues long. Germline values: CDR1 LGHNA, CDR2 YSLEER. Trimming took off 3 bases at V and 4 bases at J, with 11 bases between the two ends. The CDR3 DNA reads TGCGCCAGCAGCCATATAGCGTATCCAGATACGCAGTATTTT. Translating gives CASSHIAYPDTQYF.

In regard to this clone: The same CDR3 arises from other DNA sequences in this sample as well. The chain combines TRBV7-2 with TRBJ1-6, with D unclear. CDR3 length: 17 amino acids. Trimming stripped 1 base from V and 0 bases from J, with 10 bases between. The germline CDR1 and CDR2 sequences are SGHTA and FQGNSA. In nucleotides, the CDR3 is TGTGCCAGCAGCTTAGTTGGCTCCAGCTCCTATAATTCACCCCTCCACTTT. Translated: CASSLVGSSSYNSPLHF.

The chain joins TRBV7-2 to TRBJ1-5; D is unresolved. The CDR3 runs to 15 residues. The germline V gene encodes CDR1 SGHTA and CDR2 FQGNSA. Deletions cut 5 bases from V and 0 bases from J, with 11 bases between. This CDR3 is CASSPLTLSNQPQHF. CDR3 in DNA: TGTGCCAGCAGCCCACTAACCCTTAGCAATCAGCCCCAGCATTTT. Drawing the rest from reference TRBV7-2 and TRBJ1-5, the complete variable domain is GAGVSQSPSNKVTEKGKDVELRCDPISGHTALYWYRQSLGQGLEFLIYFQGNSAPDKSGLPSDRFSAERTGGSVSTLTIQRTQQEDSAVYLCASSPLTLSNQPQHFGDGTRLSIL.

This rearrangement joins TRBV2 to TRBJ1-2; 7 bases map to TRBD1. Germline V gene data show CDR1 as SNHLY and CDR2 as FYNNEI. The CDR3 runs 16 residues. The J segment lost 8 bases and the V segment lost 3 bases, leaving 15 bases of the junction unmatched. The CDR3 sequence: CASSERARGLKDGYTF. The CDR3 region has the DNA TGTGCCAGCAGTGAGAGGGCGAGGGGGCTGAAGGACGGCTACACCTTC.

V usage is TRBV30 and J usage is TRBJ1-1; 12 nucleotides align to TRBD1. After removal of 0 bases from V and 5 bases from J, the junction contained 16 bases not matched to a gene. The CDR3 is 19 amino acids. In germline, CDR1 is GTSNPN, CDR2 SVGIG (reference sequence). The CDR3 coding sequence is TGTGCCTGGAGTGTAAAAGTAGAAGGGACAGGGGGCTTAATGACTGAAGCTTTCTTT. Residues: CAWSVKVEGTGGLMTEAFF.

This chain joins TRBV21-1 and TRBJ1-1; the table assigns TRBD1, which was not confirmed against the DNA. TRBV21-1 is a pseudogene segment. The CDR3 is 15 residues long. CDR3 loop: CASSKKGTGVPEAFF. CDR3 coding DNA: TGTGCCAGCAGCAAAAAGGGGACAGGGGTCCCCGAAGCTTTCTTT.

As to this clone: The sample has other DNA sequences that encode this CDR3 too. The V gene is TRBV18, the J gene TRBJ2-2, with 7 bases that match TRBD1. The J segment lost 5 bases and the V segment lost 3 bases, leaving 6 bases of the junction unmatched. The CDR3 loop spans 15 amino acids. Germline V gene sequence: CDR1 KGHSH, CDR2 LQKENI. DNA for the CDR3: TGTGCCAGCTCACCCGGGACAGACTTAACCGGGGAGCTGTTTTTT. It encodes CASSPGTDLTGELFF.

The chain combines TRBV7-9 with TRBJ2-1; 7 bases fit TRBD2. This CDR3 contains 14 residues. Germline loops: CDR1 SEHNR, CDR2 FQNEAQ (reference sequence). J lost 5 bases, V lost 1 base, and 2 bases had no gene match. This CDR3 is CASSLGTRDNEQFF. The CDR3 DNA is TGTGCCAGCAGCTTAGGGACTAGAGACAATGAGCAGTTCTTC.

The rearrangement uses TRBV5-6 and TRBJ1-5, with D perhaps matching TRBD1 (5 bases). CDR1 is SGHDT and CDR2 is YYEEEE in the germline V gene. This CDR3 is 15 amino acids long. V lost 1 base and J lost 2, with 10 bases in between. Here the CDR3 reads CASSLWGVGNQPQHF. The CDR3 DNA reads as TGTGCCAGCAGCTTGTGGGGGGTTGGCAATCAGCCCCAGCATTTT.

The V call is TRBV10-2, the J call TRBJ2-1; 8 bases line up with TRBD2. The CDR3 runs 14 residues. V gave up 3 bases and J gave up 9 bases; unmatched junction bases: 7. Germline loops: CDR1 WSHSY, CDR2 SAAADI. CDR3 coding DNA: TGCGCCAGCAGTGACGGGGGGGGAGGCGGTGAGCAGTTCTTC. Protein sequence: CASSDGGGGGEQFF.

This clone was seen more than once but under ten times. The rearrangement uses TRBV30 and TRBJ1-4; 8 bases match TRBD1. CDR3 length: 11 residues. Germline CDR1 GTSNPN, CDR2 SVGIG (reference sequence). Unmatched junction bases numbered 2, after V lost 3 bases and J lost 11 bases. The CDR3, as DNA: TGTGCCTGGAGACAGGGGGGGAAACTGTTTTTT. This codes for CAWRQGGKLFF.

The rearrangement uses TRBV19 and TRBJ2-1, with 9 nucleotides matching TRBD2. This CDR3 has 16 residues. Germline CDR1 is LNHDA and CDR2 is SQIVND (reference sequence). V gave up 5 bases and J gave up 2 bases; unmatched junction bases: 7. CDR3 amino acids: CASSSRTSVTYNEQFF. CDR3 DNA: TGTGCCAGTAGTTCTAGGACTAGCGTCACCTACAATGAGCAGTTCTTC.

The rearrangement links TRBV9 to TRBJ2-3, with 12 positions matching TRBD2. The V segment lost 0 bases and the J segment 3 bases; nucleotides outside the gene matches: 5. The CDR3 loop spans 17 amino acids. CDR1 and CDR2 from the germline V gene are SGDLS and YYNGEE. In DNA form, the CDR3 reads TGTGCCAGCAGCGTAGGGACTAGCGGGGCCTCGACAGATACGCAGTATTTT. It specifies CASSVGTSGASTDTQYF.

The chain combines TRBV7-6 with TRBJ1-2; the D gene is possibly TRBD1 (5 bases). Trimming shortened V by 5 bases and J by 7 bases, and 14 bases separated the two germline ends. Germline V gene data show CDR1 as SGHVS and CDR2 as FNYEAQ. The CDR3 extends over 13 amino acids. The CDR3: CASSPGRVGGYTF. CDR3 nucleotide sequence: TGTGCCAGCAGCCCGGGCAGGGTCGGTGGCTACACCTTC.

The chain combines TRBV4-1 with TRBJ2-7; D is ambiguous. CDR3 size: 15 residues. Germline V CDR1 and CDR2: MGHRA, YSYEKL. V was trimmed by 0 bases and J by 2 bases, leaving 11 bases between them. The CDR3 region is CASSQDFNLAYEQYF. The CDR3 nucleotides read TGCGCCAGCAGCCAAGATTTTAACCTAGCCTACGAGCAGTACTTC.

This chain uses TRBV15 with TRBJ2-5; 8 nucleotides match TRBD2. In germline, CDR1 is LNHNV, CDR2 YYDKDF (reference sequence). This CDR3 is built from 16 residues. Trimming cost V 0 bases and J 5 bases; bases outside gene matches: 8. The CDR3 spells CATSRDRTSRGETQYF. The CDR3 nucleotides read TGTGCCACCAGCAGAGATCGGACTAGCAGGGGTGAGACCCAGTACTTC.

This chain joins TRBV10-3 and TRBJ1-1; TRBD1 agrees at 11 bases. The CDR3 length is 14 residues. J gave up 5 bases and V 6 bases, and 5 bases lay outside the gene matches. Per the germline V gene, CDR1 is ENHRY and CDR2 is SYGVKD. CDR3 loop: CAIRGQGVTTEAFF. CDR3 bases: TGTGCCATCAGGGGACAGGGGGTTACGACTGAAGCTTTCTTT.

This chain joins TRBV2 and TRBJ1-1; 8 bases agree with TRBD1. The germline V gene encodes CDR1 SNHLY and CDR2 FYNNEI. Germline trimming cut 6 bases from V and 4 bases from J; bases unmatched to any gene: 13. The length of the CDR3 is 16 residues. CDR3 in amino acids: CASSSDRDMWGTEAFF. CDR3 nucleotide sequence: TGTGCCAGCAGCTCGGACAGGGACATGTGGGGCACTGAAGCTTTCTTT.

The chain is built from TRBV16 and TRBJ1-4; TRBD1 matches at 10 bases. V lost 4 bases, J lost 8 bases, and 7 bases stayed unmatched. The CDR3 totals 15 residues. Germline-derived CDR1 and CDR2 are KGHSY and FQNENV. CDR3 sequence (DNA): TGTGCCAGCAGCCCGCCGGGGACAGGGGACGAAAAACTGTTTTTT. Translating it yields CASSPPGTGDEKLFF.